The 22 T cell receptor beta chains listed next were all sequenced from one sample in a study of spatial heterogeneity in lung cancer. Study-wide results and limits: Expanded intratumoral alpha and beta TCR counts tracked tumor mutation counts.

Time point of the sample: sample taken at primary tumor resection. These receptors lack a known antigen. Using its own MiXCR run on the 5' RACE reads, TCRdb lists one record per CDR3 protein. Of around 19,000 distinct CDR3 sequences in the sample, approximately 16% were seen once. The specimen was lung tumor tissue, collected at surgery. The receptors shown here come from a female donor with early-stage non-small cell lung cancer.

This clonotype is medium-sized (0.01 to 0.1%) in the sample. The chain combines TRBV6-1 with TRBJ2-1, with TRBD2 matching 13 bases. The CDR3 is 16 amino acids. Unmatched junction bases numbered 8, after V lost 5 bases and J lost 7 bases. The germline CDR1 and CDR2 sequences are MNHNS and SASEGT. CDR3 bases: TGTGCCAGCAGTTCACGGACTAGCGGGAGAGGGAATGAGCAGTTCTTC. This translates into CASSSRTSGRGNEQFF.

The chain recombines TRBV7-2 with TRBJ2-1; unclear D gene. V dropped 2 bases and J dropped 4 bases, with 6 bases sitting between them. This CDR3 spans 13 amino acids. Germline CDR1 SGHTA, CDR2 FQGNSA. The chain's CDR3 is CASSLPVYNEQFF. The CDR3 DNA follows: TGTGCCAGCAGCTTACCGGTTTACAATGAGCAGTTCTTC.

In this sample, this clonotype turned up many times. The J gene is TRBJ2-1, the V gene TRBV10-3; either TRBD1 or TRBD2 may fit D (5 bases each). CDR3 length equals 13 residues. Between the trimmed V and J ends, which lost 9 bases and 6 bases, there was a span of 15 bases. CDR1 is ENHRY, CDR2 SYGVKD, per germline. CDR3 bases: TGTGCCATACGAGGGGCGGGTAGCAATGAGCAGTTCTTC. As protein: CAIRGAGSNEQFF.

By sample fraction, this clonotype is medium-sized (0.01 to 0.1%). The chain combines TRBV3-1 with TRBJ2-3; D gene uncertain. The V end lost 2 bases, the J end lost 0 bases, and 9 bases lay between the germline ends. The CDR3 has 15 amino acids. Germline-derived CDR1 and CDR2 are LGHDT and YNNKEL (reference sequence). CDR3 amino acids: CASSQMARSTDTQYF. In nucleotides, the CDR3 is TGTGCCAGCAGCCAAATGGCCCGAAGCACAGATACGCAGTATTTT.

The gene calls are TRBV19 and TRBJ2-7; TRBD1 matches 7 bases. The CDR3 extends over 16 amino acids. Germline V lookup: CDR1 LNHDA, CDR2 SQIVND (reference sequence). Trimming took 3 bases from V and 0 from J; bases not matched to a gene: 8. CDR3 nucleotides: TGTGCCAGTAGTATGAACAGGGGTTACCCCTCCTACGAGCAGTACTTC. Its protein is CASSMNRGYPSYEQYF.

This clonotype appeared many times. The chain is built from TRBV6-6 and TRBJ2-5, with 8 bases fitting TRBD1. The CDR3 runs to 15 residues. Trimming removed 2 bases from V and 5 bases from J; junction bases left unmatched: 7. CDR1 is MNHNY, CDR2 SVGAGI, per germline (reference sequence). The CDR3 here is CASSYSGRGQETQYF. CDR3 coding DNA: TGTGCCAGCAGTTACAGTGGCAGGGGGCAGGAGACCCAGTACTTC.

This clonotype turned up a few times. This rearrangement joins TRBV20-1 to TRBJ2-7; TRBD2 aligns across 14 bases. This CDR3 is 17 amino acids long. Germline lookup yields CDR1 DFQATT and CDR2 SNEGSKA (reference sequence). V lost 1 base and J lost 3; bases outside the gene matches: 8. The CDR3 protein is CSARGAPGTSGSYEQYF. The CDR3 DNA reads TGCAGTGCTAGAGGAGCGCCTGGGACTAGCGGGAGCTACGAGCAGTACTTC.

The chain combines TRBV29-1 with TRBJ2-3; D ambiguous. Germline V gene data show CDR1 as SQVTM and CDR2 as ANQGSEA. CDR3 length equals 15 residues. V shed 2 bases and J shed 1 base, with 13 bases lying between them. The CDR3 DNA is TGCAGCGTTGAATACTGGATGTCTGGCACAGATACGCAGTATTTT. It yields the protein CSVEYWMSGTDTQYF.

This clonotype is categorized as medium-sized. V gene TRBV11-2 combines with J gene TRBJ2-7, with D hard to call. The germline CDR1 and CDR2 sequences are SGHAT and FQNNGV. V dropped 1 base and J dropped 3 bases, with 13 bases sitting between them. There are 15 residues in the CDR3. The CDR3, as DNA: TGTGCCAGCAGCTTAGGGACCCCCTCCATCTACGAGCAGTACTTC. Protein: CASSLGTPSIYEQYF.

This chain connects TRBV5-6 to TRBJ2-5, with D uncertain. Germline CDR1 reads SGHDT; CDR2 reads YYEEEE. The V and J ends lost 4 bases and 3 bases respectively, with 13 bases between them. This CDR3 spans 14 amino acids. The CDR3, as DNA: TGTGCCAGCAGCGTGCAACGGTCCAAAGAGACCCAGTACTTC. Its translation is CASSVQRSKETQYF.

About this clonotype itself: Possible read error: a much larger clone is one base away. The gene calls are TRBV24-1 and TRBJ2-3; D remains ambiguous. The CDR3 sequence is 11 residues long. Germline CDR1 KGHDR, CDR2 SFDVKD. DNA for the CDR3: TGTGTCACCAGTGAACTGGATACGCAGTATTTT. The encoded protein is CVTSELDTQYF.

The chain combines TRBV4-1 with TRBJ2-5; a possible D gene is TRBD2 (6 bases). CDR1 is MGHRA and CDR2 is YSYEKL in the germline V gene. The CDR3 sequence is 15 residues long. V was trimmed by 4 bases and J by 3 bases, leaving 15 bases between them. CDR3: CASSPLTSMEETQYF. The CDR3 DNA reads as TGCGCCAGCAGCCCGCTGACTAGTATGGAAGAGACCCAGTACTTC.

This chain connects TRBV6-6 to TRBJ2-5, with TRBD1 as a possible D gene (7 bases). CDR1 and CDR2 from the germline V gene are MNHNY and SVGAGI (reference sequence). The V gene lost 0 bases and the J gene lost 5 bases, with 10 bases spanning the gap. This CDR3 has 14 residues. As DNA, the CDR3 is TGTGCCAGCAGTTACTCGGAGGGGGCCGAGACCCAGTACTTC. This codes for CASSYSEGAETQYF.

The genes are TRBV20-1 and TRBJ2-1; 10 bases line up with TRBD2. Germline CDR1 DFQATT, CDR2 SNEGSKA (reference sequence). This CDR3 contains 14 residues. CDR3 DNA: TGCATCTCCAAGCGGGAGGGCCTAGGCAATGAGCAGTTCTTC. It translates to CISKREGLGNEQFF.

J is TRBJ2-3 and V is TRBV6-5; TRBD1 aligns across 10 bases. V trimming: 6 bases; J trimming: 5 bases; junction bases outside the gene matches: 11. The CDR3 consists of 16 residues. Germline values: CDR1 MNHEY, CDR2 SVGAGI. This CDR3 is CASSPGTGVLQDTQYF. CDR3 in DNA: TGTGCCAGCAGCCCCGGGACAGGGGTTTTGCAAGATACGCAGTATTTT.

This clonotype was detected a few times. The rearrangement joins TRBV2 to TRBJ2-1, with 7 nucleotides matching TRBD2. The germline V gene has CDR1 SNHLY and CDR2 FYNNEI. The CDR3 is 15 residues long. Trimming took 6 bases from V and 2 from J; bases not matched to a gene: 7. The CDR3 protein is CASRTPSGAYNEQFF. In nucleotides, the CDR3 is TGTGCCAGCAGGACCCCTAGCGGTGCCTACAATGAGCAGTTCTTC.

The sample holds many counts of this clonotype. This chain uses TRBV30 with TRBJ2-1; D is uncertain. Trimming took off 0 bases at V and 9 bases at J, with 6 bases between the two ends. CDR1 is GTSNPN and CDR2 is SVGIG in the germline V gene (reference sequence). CDR3 length: 11 amino acids. The CDR3 reads CAWSVRVEQFF. For the CDR3, the DNA is TGTGCCTGGAGTGTACGGGTTGAGCAGTTCTTC.

This clonotype was seen more than once but under ten times. The chain has TRBV7-2 and TRBJ2-3, with D perhaps TRBD2 (6 bases). Trimming shortened V by 5 bases and J by 3 bases, and 15 bases separated the two germline ends. This CDR3 is 15 amino acids long. Per the germline V gene, CDR1 is SGHTA and CDR2 is FQGNSA. The CDR3 sequence: CASSRGTRGTDTQYF. The DNA for the CDR3 is TGTGCCAGCAGCCGCGGGACCCGAGGGACAGATACGCAGTATTTT.

This clonotype has at least ten counts. The chain uses TRBV7-9 and TRBJ2-7, with 11 bases that match TRBD2. Trimming removed 5 bases from V and 4 bases from J; junction bases left unmatched: 10. The CDR3 is made up of 16 amino acids. CDR1 is SEHNR, CDR2 FQNEAQ, per germline (reference sequence). CDR3 protein: CASSKLPGTSGYEQYF. CDR3 DNA: TGTGCCAGCAGCAAACTCCCCGGGACTAGCGGATACGAGCAGTACTTC.

This rearrangement joins TRBV5-6 to TRBJ2-2; 9 nucleotides match TRBD1. Germline V lookup: CDR1 SGHDT, CDR2 YYEEEE. The CDR3 covers 16 residues. The junction had 7 bases not matched to a gene; V was cut back by 2 bases and J by 5 bases. The CDR3 protein is CASSLYRGRWTGELFF. In DNA form, the CDR3 reads TGTGCCAGCAGCTTATACAGGGGGCGGTGGACCGGGGAGCTGTTTTTT.

This clonotype was picked up many times. The V gene is TRBV7-9, the J gene TRBJ2-1; 11 bases align to TRBD2. Germline CDR1 and CDR2: SEHNR and FQNEAQ (reference sequence). V lost 5 bases, J lost 7 bases, and 7 bases stayed unmatched. The CDR3 totals 15 residues. The CDR3 protein is CASSRTSGSGNEQFF. CDR3 coding DNA: TGTGCCAGCAGCCGCACTAGCGGGAGCGGAAATGAGCAGTTCTTC. The entire variable domain, with the rest obtained from reference TRBV7-9 and TRBJ2-1, is as follows: DTGVSQNPRHKITKRGQNVTFRCDPISEHNRLYWYRQTLGQGPEFLTYFQNEAQLEKSRLLSDRFSAERPKGSFSTLEIQRTEQGDSAMYLCASSRTSGSGNEQFFGPGTRLTVL.

J is TRBJ2-3 and V is TRBV6-5, with 7 bases aligning to TRBD2. After removal of 10 bases from V and 6 bases from J, the junction contained 7 bases not matched to a gene. The germline V gene encodes CDR1 MNHEY and CDR2 SVGAGI. This CDR3 spans 12 amino acids. In nucleotides, the CDR3 is TGTGCCACTCGGGAGGCGGCGGATACGCAGTATTTT. This gives the protein CATREAADTQYF.